One and the same sample provided the 5 T cell receptor beta chains below, sequenced in a study of T cell therapy after organ transplantation. Time point indicated: 4-8 weeks after completion of therapy. No antigens are known for them. Sequencing was performed with immunoSEQ multiplex PCR; in TCRdb, only in-frame clones are kept and a portion is missing. The sample yields under 4,000 clones, 70% to 90% seen once. The input for sequencing was CD8+ T cells from blood, taken after autologous CMV-specific T cell therapy. The receptors originated from a human patient who had received a solid organ transplant and had CMV disease. The T cells may come from the graft donor.

The rearrangement joins TRBV28 to TRBJ2-3, with a possible D match to TRBD1 (6 bases). Deletions cut 5 bases from V and 1 base from J, with 19 bases between. The CDR3 loop spans 17 amino acids. CDR1 and CDR2 (germline): MDHEN, SYDVKM. CDR3 nucleotide sequence: TGTGCCAGCAGTCACTGGGCGGGCCCAGGGGGCACAGATACGCAGTATTTT. The encoded protein is CASSHWAGPGGTDTQYF. The variable domain in full, with the rest retrieved from reference TRBV28 and TRBJ2-3, is DVKVTQSSRYLVKRTGEKVFLECVQDMDHENMFWYRQDPGLGLRLIYFSYDVKMKEKGDIPEGYSVSREKKERFSLILESASTNQTSMYLCASSHWAGPGGTDTQYFGPGTRLTVL.

The V and J genes are TRBV5-1 and TRBJ1-1; 8 positions match TRBD1. The trim removed 4 bases at V and 1 base at J, leaving 3 bases unmatched. The CDR3 has 14 amino acids. In germline, CDR1 is SGHRS, CDR2 YFSETQ. The CDR3 sequence is CASSPGQGNTEAFF. In nucleotides, the CDR3 is TGCGCCAGCAGCCCCGGACAGGGGAACACTGAAGCTTTCTTT.

This clone occurred a few times. The J gene is TRBJ2-2, the V gene TRBV18, with no clear D. The CDR3 contains 11 residues. Trimming left V 2 bases short and J 7 bases short, with 2 bases between. Germline CDR1 and CDR2: KGHSH and LQKENI. The CDR3 bases are TGTGCCAGCTCACCAGACGGGGAGCTGTTTTTT. This sequence encodes CASSPDGELFF.

The chain links TRBV7-8 to TRBJ2-1; D not resolved. The CDR3 sequence is 15 residues long. The V and J ends lost 2 bases and 0 bases respectively, with 8 bases between them. Germline-derived CDR1 and CDR2 are SGHVS and FQNEAQ. The CDR3 DNA sequence: TGTGCCAGCAGCTTAACCTTAAGCTCCTACAATGAGCAGTTCTTC. Encoded protein: CASSLTLSSYNEQFF. The whole variable domain, filled in from reference TRBV7-8 and TRBJ2-1, reads GAGVSQSPRYKVAKRGQDVALRCDPISGHVSLFWYQQALGQGPEFLTYFQNEAQLDKSGLPSDRFFAERPEGSVSTLKIQRTQQEDSAVYLCASSLTLSSYNEQFFGPGTRLTVL.

The chain uses TRBV6-4 and TRBJ2-5, with 10 nucleotides matching TRBD2. The V gene's germline CDR1 is MRHNA and CDR2 SNTAGT. CDR3 length: 15 residues. The V and J ends lost 3 bases and 5 bases, in that order; junction bases with no gene match: 6. The CDR3 DNA sequence: TGTGCCAGCAGTGAAACAGCGGGAGGGGTGGAGACCCAGTACTTC. It codes for CASSETAGGVETQYF.